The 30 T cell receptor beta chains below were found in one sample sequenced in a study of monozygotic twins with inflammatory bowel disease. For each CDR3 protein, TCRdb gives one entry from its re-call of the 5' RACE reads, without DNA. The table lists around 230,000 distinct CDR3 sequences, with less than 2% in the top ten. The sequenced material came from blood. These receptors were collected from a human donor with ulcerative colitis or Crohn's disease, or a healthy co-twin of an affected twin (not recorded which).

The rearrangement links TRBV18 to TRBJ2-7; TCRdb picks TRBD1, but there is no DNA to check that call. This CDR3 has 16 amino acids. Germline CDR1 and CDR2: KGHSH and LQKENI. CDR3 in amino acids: CASSPGSLTATYEQYF. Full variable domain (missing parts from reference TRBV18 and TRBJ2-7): NAGVMQNPRHLVRRRGQEARLRCSPMKGHSHVYWYRQLPEEGLKFMVYLQKENIIDESGMPKERFSAEFPKEGPSILRIQQVVRGDSAAYFCASSPGSLTATYEQYFGPGTRLTVT.

CDR3 sequence reads: CSAIPRGDYGYTF. V and J are TRBV20-1 and TRBJ1-2; the TRBD1 assignment by TCRdb is unverifiable without DNA. Per germline, CDR1 DFQATT and CDR2 SNEGSKA (reference sequence). The CDR3 is made up of 13 amino acids.

The CDR3 here is CASSESLGAAGELFF. The V and J genes are TRBV2 and TRBJ2-2; TCRdb names TRBD1, which stays unverified in the absence of DNA. Germline V gene data show CDR1 as SNHLY and CDR2 as FYNNEI. The CDR3 loop spans 15 amino acids. The complete variable domain, with remaining parts taken from reference TRBV2 and TRBJ2-2, reads EPEVTQTPSHQVTQMGQEVILRCVPISNHLYFYWYRQILGQKVEFLVSFYNNEISEKSEIFDDQFSVERPDGSNFTLKIRSTKLEDSAMYFCASSESLGAAGELFFGEGSRLTVL.

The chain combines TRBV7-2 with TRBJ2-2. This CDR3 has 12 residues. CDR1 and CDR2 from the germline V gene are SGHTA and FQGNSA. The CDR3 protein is CASSLNTGELFF. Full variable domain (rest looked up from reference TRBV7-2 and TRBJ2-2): GAGVSQSPSNKVTEKGKDVELRCDPISGHTALYWYRQSLGQGLEFLIYFQGNSAPDKSGLPSDRFSAERTGGSVSTLTIQRTQQEDSAVYLCASSLNTGELFFGEGSRLTVL.

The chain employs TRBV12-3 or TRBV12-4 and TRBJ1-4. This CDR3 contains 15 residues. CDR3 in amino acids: CASSKGDATNEKLFF.

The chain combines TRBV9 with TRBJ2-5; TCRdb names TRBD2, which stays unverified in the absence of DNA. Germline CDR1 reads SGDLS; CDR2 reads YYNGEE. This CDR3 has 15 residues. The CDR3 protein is CASSVEASLQETQYF.

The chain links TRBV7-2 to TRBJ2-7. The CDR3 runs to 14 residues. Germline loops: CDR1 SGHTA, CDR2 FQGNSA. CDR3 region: CASSLMDSSYEQYF.

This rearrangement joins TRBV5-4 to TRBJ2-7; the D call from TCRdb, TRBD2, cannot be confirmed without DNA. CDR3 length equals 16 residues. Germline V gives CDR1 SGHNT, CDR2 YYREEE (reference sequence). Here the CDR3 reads CASSWGGPSTGNEQYF.

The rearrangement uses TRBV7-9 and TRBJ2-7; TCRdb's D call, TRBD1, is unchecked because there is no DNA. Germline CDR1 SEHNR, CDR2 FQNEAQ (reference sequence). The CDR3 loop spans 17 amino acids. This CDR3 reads CASSSPASGTGKYEQYF.

CDR3: CASSPMGQGSYEQYF. The genes are TRBV5-1 and TRBJ2-7; the TCRdb call, TRBD1, lacks DNA for checking. CDR1 and CDR2 from the germline V gene are SGHRS and YFSETQ. The CDR3 runs to 15 residues.

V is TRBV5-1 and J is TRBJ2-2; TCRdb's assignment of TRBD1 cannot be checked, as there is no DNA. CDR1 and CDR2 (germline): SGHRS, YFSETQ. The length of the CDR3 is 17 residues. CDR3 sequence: CASSLSVQGGDTGELFF.

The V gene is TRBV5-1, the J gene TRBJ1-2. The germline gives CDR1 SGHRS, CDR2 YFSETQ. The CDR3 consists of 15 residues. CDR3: CASSLLTVGDYGYTF.

CDR3 loop: CASSPRTSGGAEEQFF. The rearrangement joins TRBV27 to TRBJ2-1; the D call from TCRdb, TRBD2, cannot be confirmed without DNA. The V gene's germline CDR1 is MNHEY and CDR2 SMNVEV (reference sequence). The CDR3 runs to 16 residues.

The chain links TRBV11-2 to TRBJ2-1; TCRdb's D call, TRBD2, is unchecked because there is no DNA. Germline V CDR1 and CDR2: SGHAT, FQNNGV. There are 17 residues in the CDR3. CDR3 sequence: CASSLSASPGSYNEQFF.

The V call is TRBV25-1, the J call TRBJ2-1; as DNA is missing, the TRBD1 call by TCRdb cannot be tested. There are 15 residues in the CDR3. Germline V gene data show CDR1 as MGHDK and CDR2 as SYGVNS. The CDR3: CASAPRNRDLDEQFF.

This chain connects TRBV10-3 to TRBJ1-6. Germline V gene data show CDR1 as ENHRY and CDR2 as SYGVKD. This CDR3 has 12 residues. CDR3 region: CAISGGNSPLHF.

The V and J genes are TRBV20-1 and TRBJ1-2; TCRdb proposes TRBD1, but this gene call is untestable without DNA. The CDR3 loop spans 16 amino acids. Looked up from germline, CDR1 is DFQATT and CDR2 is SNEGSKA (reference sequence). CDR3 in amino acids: CSARSRGRGLNYGYTF.

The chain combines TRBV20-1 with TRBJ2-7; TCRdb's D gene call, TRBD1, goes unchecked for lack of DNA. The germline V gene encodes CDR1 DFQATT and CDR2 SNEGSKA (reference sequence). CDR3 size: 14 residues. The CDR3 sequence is CSAHAGTGAYEQYF.

CDR3 loop: CASSLDRQNYEQYF. The V and J genes are TRBV11-2 and TRBJ2-7; TCRdb picks TRBD1, but there is no DNA to check that call. This CDR3 spans 14 amino acids. Germline V CDR1 and CDR2: SGHAT, FQNNGV.

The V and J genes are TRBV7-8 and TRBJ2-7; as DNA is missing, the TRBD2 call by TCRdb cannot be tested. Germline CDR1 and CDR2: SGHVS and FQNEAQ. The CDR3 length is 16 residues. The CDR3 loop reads CASSPRDFSTHYEQYF. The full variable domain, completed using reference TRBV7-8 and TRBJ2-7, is GAGVSQSPRYKVAKRGQDVALRCDPISGHVSLFWYQQALGQGPEFLTYFQNEAQLDKSGLPSDRFFAERPEGSVSTLKIQRTQQEDSAVYLCASSPRDFSTHYEQYFGPGTRLTVT.

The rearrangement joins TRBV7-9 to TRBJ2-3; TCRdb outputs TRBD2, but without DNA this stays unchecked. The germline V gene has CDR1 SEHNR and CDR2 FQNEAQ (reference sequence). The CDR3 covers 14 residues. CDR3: CASSLTAGTDTQYF.

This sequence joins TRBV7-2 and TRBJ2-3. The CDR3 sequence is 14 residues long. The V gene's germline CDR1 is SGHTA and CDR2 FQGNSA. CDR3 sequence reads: CASSFAGTADTQYF.

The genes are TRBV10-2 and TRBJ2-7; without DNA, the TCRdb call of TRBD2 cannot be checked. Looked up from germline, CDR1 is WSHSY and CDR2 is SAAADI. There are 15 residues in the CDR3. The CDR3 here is CASSESGGVPYEQYF.

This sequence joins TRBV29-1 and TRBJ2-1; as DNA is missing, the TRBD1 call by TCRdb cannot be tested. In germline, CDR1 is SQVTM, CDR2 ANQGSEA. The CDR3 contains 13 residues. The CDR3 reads CSVGGGSVIEQFF.

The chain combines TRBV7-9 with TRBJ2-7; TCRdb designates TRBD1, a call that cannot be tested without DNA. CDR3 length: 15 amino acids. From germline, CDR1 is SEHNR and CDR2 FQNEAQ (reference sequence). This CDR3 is CASSSRYGGVIEQYF.

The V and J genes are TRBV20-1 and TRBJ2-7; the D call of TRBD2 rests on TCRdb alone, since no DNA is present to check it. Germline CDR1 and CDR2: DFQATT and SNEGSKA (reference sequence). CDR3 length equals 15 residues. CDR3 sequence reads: CSARGGTSGHYEQYF.

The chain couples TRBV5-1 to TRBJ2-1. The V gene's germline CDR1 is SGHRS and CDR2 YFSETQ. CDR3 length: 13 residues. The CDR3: CASSSTPGNEQFF.

CDR3 residues: CASRLNYNEQFF. V and J are TRBV6-5 and TRBJ2-1. Germline CDR1 and CDR2: MNHEY and SVGAGI. There are 12 residues in the CDR3.

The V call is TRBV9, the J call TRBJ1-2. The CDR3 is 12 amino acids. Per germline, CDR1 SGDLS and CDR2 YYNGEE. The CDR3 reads CASSDGRVGYTF.

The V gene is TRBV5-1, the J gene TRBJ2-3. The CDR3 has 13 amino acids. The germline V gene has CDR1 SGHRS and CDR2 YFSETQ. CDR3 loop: CASSDINDDTQYF.